This T cell receptor (beta chain) emerged from a study of T cell responses to AZD1222 COVID-19 vaccine (dated by TCRdb to the early 2020s). Background for the entire study: AZD1222 recipients given second doses at about 4 weeks or at about 12 weeks were pooled, since spike-specific TCR depth and breadth were not found to differ between the two schedules. Trial participants were enrolled by age into subgroups of 18-55, 56-69 and 70-plus years, and about 150, 27 and 61 TCR-sequenced participants, respectively, were included in these subgroups. A total of around 240 trial participants underwent TCR sequencing, of whom approximately 200 had received two doses of AZD1222 and some 25 had received two doses of the MenACWY control vaccine.

On this clone: What antigen it recognizes has not been identified. It has no much larger one-base neighbor in the sample; base qualities were not kept.

General findings and caveats noted by the study authors: Only 5 to 7 AZD1222 recipients were SARS-CoV-2 seropositive at baseline, limiting conclusions about previously exposed vaccinees. Reportedly, close to half of the unique spike-specific TCRs recognized epitopes lying outside the regions that are mutated in the B.1.351 and B.1.1.7 variants. The 56-69-year group was small, and its depth increase did not reach significance, likely because of low power. Spike-specific TCR breadth and depth rose significantly after two AZD1222 doses compared with day 0 and with MenACWY recipients. Participants were mostly white British and included more females than males, and it was suggested by the authors that clonal diversity may have been underestimated. Because no day 14 peak-response samples were available, repertoires were characterized only after the peak T cell response. CD4 TCRs associated with the vaccine covered the entire spike protein, and the dominant responses were in regions 160-218 and 743-854.

The CDR3 regions of human TCRbeta chains were analyzed by immunosequencing. The authors' analysis ran thus. TCRs in the repertoires were matched against a reference library of SARS-CoV-2-specific TCRs that had been generated with the MIRA antigen-specificity platform. Breadth was defined as the fraction of unique TCRs that were SARS-CoV-2-associated, and depth was defined as the fraction of total T cells that were SARS-CoV-2-associated. Using the MIRA data, each spike-specific TCR was mapped to the spike region that the TCR reacts to and placed in a CD4 or CD8 class. Log10-transformed breadth and depth values were compared by one-way ANOVA with Sidak's multiple comparisons tests. The table comes from immuneACCESS by way of TCRdb, which keeps in-frame sequences with V and J called. Part of the clones is missing from these tables; in studies checked, under half for an unresolved V gene and the rest for unknown reasons. The V and J calls and clone size were taken over from that table, and D and trimming were inferred from the DNA. The sample includes 170,000 or so clones, with roughly 87% observed a single time. Clones ranked in the top ten supply 2% to 3% of the sample.

Taken with the paper, the label for time point translates to: baseline before first vaccination. The vaccinee samples were drawn from two UK trials, COV001 and COV002, one of which was a single-blind randomized controlled phase 2/3 trial testing AZD1222 (ChAdOx1 nCoV-19) in healthy adults. Trial participant PBMC samples were collected at day 0 and day 28 after the second dose for TCRbeta chain sequencing. CDR3 length: 17 amino acids, cysteine to phenylalanine. The read is trimmed to its CDR3 DNA, 51 bases read in frame from base 1. Reading the germline V gene (reference sequence) gives CDR1 MNHEY and CDR2 SMNVEV. Trimming removed 4 bases from V and 1 base from J; the gene matches leave 9 bases unexplained.

The sample in question was peripheral blood, obtained on day 0 of AZD1222 vaccination. In this chain, TRBV27 is recombined with TRBJ2-7; 11 central bases correspond to TRBD2. The sequence was obtained from an adult in good health. Here the CDR3 is given as CASSSQLGTSGSYEQYF. The nucleotide sequence is given as TGTGCCAGCAGTTCCCAACTCGGGACTAGCGGATCCTACGAGCAGTACTTC.